This record covers a single T cell receptor (beta chain). Its antigen is still unknown. The data belong to a study of early T cells in non-severe SARS-CoV-2 infection. Study at large: Chains stayed unpaired after sequencing of bulk RNA from unsorted whole blood.

Researchers tagged individual cDNA molecules with unique molecular identifiers. TCRdb used MiXCR to reprocess the 5' RACE reads, holding one entry per CDR3 protein. The data show some 87,000 distinct CDR3 sequences, 9% to 14% seen once. Trimming left V 6 bases short and J 8 bases short, with 11 bases between. CDR3 size: 12 residues. Study results and limitations: Private and CD4 specificities were missed by VDJdb matching, skewed to anti-spike CD8.

Source material: whole blood. The chain couples TRBV12-3 or TRBV12-4 to TRBJ2-1; D perhaps matches TRBD1 (6 bases). This clonotype originated in an adult who was a healthcare worker with PCR-confirmed SARS-CoV-2 infection or an uninfected control (not recorded which). The DNA of the CDR3 is TGTGCCAGCAGCATGGGGGCAGATGAGCAGTTCTTC. This encodes CASSMGADEQFF.